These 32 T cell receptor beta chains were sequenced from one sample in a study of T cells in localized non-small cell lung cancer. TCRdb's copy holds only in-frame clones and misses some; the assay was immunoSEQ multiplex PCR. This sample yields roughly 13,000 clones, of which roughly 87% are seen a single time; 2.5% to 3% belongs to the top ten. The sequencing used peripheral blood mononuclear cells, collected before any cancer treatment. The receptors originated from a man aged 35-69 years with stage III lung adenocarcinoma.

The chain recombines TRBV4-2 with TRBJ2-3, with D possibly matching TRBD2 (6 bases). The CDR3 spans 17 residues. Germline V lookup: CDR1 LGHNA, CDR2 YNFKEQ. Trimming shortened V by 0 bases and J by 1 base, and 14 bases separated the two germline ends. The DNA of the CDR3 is TGTGCCAGCAGCCAAGATCCTACGGGACTTCGCACAGATACGCAGTATTTT. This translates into CASSQDPTGLRTDTQYF.

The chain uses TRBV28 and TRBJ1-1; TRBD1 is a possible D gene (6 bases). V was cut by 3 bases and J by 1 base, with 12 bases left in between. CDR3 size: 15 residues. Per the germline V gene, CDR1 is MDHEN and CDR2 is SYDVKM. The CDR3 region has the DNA TGTGCCAGCAGTTTCTGGGGGGCCCCGAACACTGAAGCTTTCTTT. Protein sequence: CASSFWGAPNTEAFF. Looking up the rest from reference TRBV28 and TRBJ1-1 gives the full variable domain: DVKVTQSSRYLVKRTGEKVFLECVQDMDHENMFWYRQDPGLGLRLIYFSYDVKMKEKGDIPEGYSVSREKKERFSLILESASTNQTSMYLCASSFWGAPNTEAFFGQGTRLTVV.

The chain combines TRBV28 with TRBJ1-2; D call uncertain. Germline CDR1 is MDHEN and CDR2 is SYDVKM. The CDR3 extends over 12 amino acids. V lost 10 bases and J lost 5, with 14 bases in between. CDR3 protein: CATSSRSYGYTF. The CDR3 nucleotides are TGTGCCACCTCCAGCAGGTCATATGGCTACACCTTC.

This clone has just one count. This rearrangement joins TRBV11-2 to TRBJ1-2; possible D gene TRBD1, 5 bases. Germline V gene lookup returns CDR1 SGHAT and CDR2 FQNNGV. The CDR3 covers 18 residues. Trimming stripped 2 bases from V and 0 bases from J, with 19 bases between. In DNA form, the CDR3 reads TGTGCCAGCAGCTTATATCCCAGGGCGGGCGGAGCTAACTATGGCTACACCTTC. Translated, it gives CASSLYPRAGGANYGYTF. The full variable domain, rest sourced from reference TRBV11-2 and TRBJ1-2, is EAGVAQSPRYKIIEKRQSVAFWCNPISGHATLYWYQQILGQGPKLLIQFQNNGVVDDSQLPKDRFSAERLKGVDSTLKIQPAKLEDSAVYLCASSLYPRAGGANYGYTFGSGTRLTVV.

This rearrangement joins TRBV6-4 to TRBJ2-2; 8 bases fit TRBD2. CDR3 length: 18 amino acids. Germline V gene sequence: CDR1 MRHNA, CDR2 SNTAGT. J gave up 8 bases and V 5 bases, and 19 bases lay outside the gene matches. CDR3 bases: TGTGCCAGCAGTCAGACTGGAGGCGGGAGGCCCCGAAGAGGGGAGCTGTTTTTT. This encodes CASSQTGGGRPRRGELFF.

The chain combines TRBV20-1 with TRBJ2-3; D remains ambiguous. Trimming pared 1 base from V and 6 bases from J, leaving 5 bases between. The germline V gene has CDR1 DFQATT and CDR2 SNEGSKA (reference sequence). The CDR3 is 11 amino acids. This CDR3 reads CSARVGDTQYF. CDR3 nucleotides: TGCAGTGCTAGAGTAGGGGATACGCAGTATTTT.

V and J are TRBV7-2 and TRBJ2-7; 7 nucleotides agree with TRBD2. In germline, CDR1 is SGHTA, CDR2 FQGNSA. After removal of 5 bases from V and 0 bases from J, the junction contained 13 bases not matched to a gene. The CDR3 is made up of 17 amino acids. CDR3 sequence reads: CASSVSSGTILSYEQYF. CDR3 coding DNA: TGTGCCAGCAGCGTCTCTAGCGGTACGATTCTCTCCTACGAGCAGTACTTC.

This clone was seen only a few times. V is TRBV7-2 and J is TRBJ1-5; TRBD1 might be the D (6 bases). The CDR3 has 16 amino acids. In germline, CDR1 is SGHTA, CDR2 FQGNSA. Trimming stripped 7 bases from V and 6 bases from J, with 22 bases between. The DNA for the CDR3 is TGTGCCAGCACCCCGTGGGGGAGGGGGGGTGGTCAGCCCCAGCATTTT. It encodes CASTPWGRGGGQPQHF.

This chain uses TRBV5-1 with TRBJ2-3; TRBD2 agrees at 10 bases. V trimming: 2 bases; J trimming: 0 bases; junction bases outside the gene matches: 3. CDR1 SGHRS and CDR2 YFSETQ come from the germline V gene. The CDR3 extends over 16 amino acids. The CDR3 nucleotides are TGCGCCAGCAGCTTCGGACTAGCGGCTAGCACAGATACGCAGTATTTT. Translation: CASSFGLAASTDTQYF. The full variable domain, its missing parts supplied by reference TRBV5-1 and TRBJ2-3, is KAGVTQTPRYLIKTRGQQVTLSCSPISGHRSVSWYQQTPGQGLQFLFEYFSETQRNKGNFPGRFSGRQFSNSRSEMNVSTLELGDSALYLCASSFGLAASTDTQYFGPGTRLTVL.

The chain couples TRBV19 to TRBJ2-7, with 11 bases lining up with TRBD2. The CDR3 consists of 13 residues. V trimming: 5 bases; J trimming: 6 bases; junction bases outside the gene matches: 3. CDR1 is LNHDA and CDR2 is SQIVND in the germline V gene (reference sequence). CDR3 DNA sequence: TGTGCCAGTAGTTTAGCGGGAGGGCGCGAGCAGTACTTC. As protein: CASSLAGGREQYF. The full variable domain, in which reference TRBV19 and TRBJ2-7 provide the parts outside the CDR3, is DGGITQSPKYLFRKEGQNVTLSCEQNLNHDAMYWYRQDPGQGLRLIYYSQIVNDFQKGDIAEGYSVSREKKESFPLTVTSAQKNPTAFYLCASSLAGGREQYFGPGTRLTVT.

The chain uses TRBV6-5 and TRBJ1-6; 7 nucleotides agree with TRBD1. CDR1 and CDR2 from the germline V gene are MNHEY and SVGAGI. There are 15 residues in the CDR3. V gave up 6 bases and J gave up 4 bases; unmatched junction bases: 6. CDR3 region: CASREQGLYNSPLHF. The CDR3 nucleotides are TGTGCCAGCAGAGAACAGGGGTTATATAATTCACCCCTCCACTTT.

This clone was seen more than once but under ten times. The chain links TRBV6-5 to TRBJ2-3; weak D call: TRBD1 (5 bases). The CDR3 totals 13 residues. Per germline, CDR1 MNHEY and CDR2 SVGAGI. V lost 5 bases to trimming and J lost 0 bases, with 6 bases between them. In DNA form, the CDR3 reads TGTGCCAGCAGTCAGGGCAGCACAGATACGCAGTATTTT. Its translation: CASSQGSTDTQYF.

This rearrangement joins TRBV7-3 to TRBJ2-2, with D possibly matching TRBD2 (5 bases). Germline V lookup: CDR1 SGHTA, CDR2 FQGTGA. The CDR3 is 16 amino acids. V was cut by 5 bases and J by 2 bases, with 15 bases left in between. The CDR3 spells CASSLSRGPNTGELFF. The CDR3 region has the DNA TGTGCCAGCAGCCTGTCCCGGGGTCCCAACACCGGGGAGCTGTTTTTT.

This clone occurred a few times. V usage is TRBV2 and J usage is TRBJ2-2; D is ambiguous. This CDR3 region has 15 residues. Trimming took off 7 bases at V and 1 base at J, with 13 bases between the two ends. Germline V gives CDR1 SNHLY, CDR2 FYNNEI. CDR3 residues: CASTLGLGNTGELFF. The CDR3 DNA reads TGTGCCAGCACCCTGGGTCTAGGGAACACCGGGGAGCTGTTTTTT.

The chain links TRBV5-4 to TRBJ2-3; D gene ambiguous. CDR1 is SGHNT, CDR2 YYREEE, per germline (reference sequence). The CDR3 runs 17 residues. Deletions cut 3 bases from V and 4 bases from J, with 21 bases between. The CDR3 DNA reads TGTGCCAGCAGCTCCCTTGACCAGCGCTTAGTGGCAGATACGCAGTATTTT. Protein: CASSSLDQRLVADTQYF.

The CDR3 nucleotides read TGTGCCAGCTCACCGAGGACAGGGGGCGATGAGCAGTTCTTC. It codes for CASSPRTGGDEQFF. This chain links TRBV18 with TRBJ2-1; TRBD1 matches 11 bases. The length of the CDR3 is 14 residues. Germline CDR1 is KGHSH and CDR2 is LQKENI. V was clipped by 3 bases and J by 8 bases; unmatched bases: 3.

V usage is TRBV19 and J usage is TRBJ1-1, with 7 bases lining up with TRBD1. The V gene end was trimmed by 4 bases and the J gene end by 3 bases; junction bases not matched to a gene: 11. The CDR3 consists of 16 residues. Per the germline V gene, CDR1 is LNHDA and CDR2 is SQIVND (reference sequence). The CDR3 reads CASSTPGLRGDTEAFF. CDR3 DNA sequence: TGTGCCAGTAGTACGCCTGGGCTCAGGGGGGACACTGAAGCTTTCTTT.

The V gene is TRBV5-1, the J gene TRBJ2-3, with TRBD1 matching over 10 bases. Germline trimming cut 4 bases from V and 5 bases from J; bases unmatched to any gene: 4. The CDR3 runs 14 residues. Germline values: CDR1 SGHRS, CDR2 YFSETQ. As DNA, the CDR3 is TGCGCCAGCAGCATCGGACAGGGGGTAGATACGCAGTATTTT. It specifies CASSIGQGVDTQYF.

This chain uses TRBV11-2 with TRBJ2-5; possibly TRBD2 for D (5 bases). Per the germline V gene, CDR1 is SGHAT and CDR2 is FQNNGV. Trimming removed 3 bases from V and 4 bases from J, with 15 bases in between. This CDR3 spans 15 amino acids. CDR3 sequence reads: CASSFVDLAGETQYF. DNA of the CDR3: TGTGCCAGCAGCTTCGTGGACCTGGCGGGAGAGACCCAGTACTTC.

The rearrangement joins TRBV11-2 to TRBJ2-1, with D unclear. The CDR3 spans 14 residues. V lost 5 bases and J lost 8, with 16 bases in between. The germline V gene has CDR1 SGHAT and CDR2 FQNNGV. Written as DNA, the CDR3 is TGTGCCAGCAGCCCATTCGCGAGACGAGATGAGCAGTTCTTC. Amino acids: CASSPFARRDEQFF.

The CDR3 region has the DNA TGTGCCAGCAGCTTAAATTCGGGCGGACTAGTGGCGCAGTTCTTC. It translates to CASSLNSGGLVAQFF. The rearrangement uses TRBV7-9 and TRBJ2-1, with 7 nucleotides matching TRBD2. Trimming removed 2 bases from V and 12 bases from J; junction bases left unmatched: 13. The CDR3 extends over 15 amino acids. Germline assignment: CDR1 SEHNR and CDR2 FQNEAQ (reference sequence).

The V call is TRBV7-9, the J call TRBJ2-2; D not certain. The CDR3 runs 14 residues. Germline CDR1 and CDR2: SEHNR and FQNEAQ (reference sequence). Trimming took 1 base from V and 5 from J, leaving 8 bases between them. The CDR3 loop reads CASSLVAGTGELFF. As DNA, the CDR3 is TGTGCCAGCAGCTTAGTAGCCGGGACCGGGGAGCTGTTTTTT.

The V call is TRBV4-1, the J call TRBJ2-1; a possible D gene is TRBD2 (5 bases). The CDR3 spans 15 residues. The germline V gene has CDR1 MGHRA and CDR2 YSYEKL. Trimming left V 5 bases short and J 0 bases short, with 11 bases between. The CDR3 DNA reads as TGCGCCAGCAGCTCCCCGGGGAGCTCCTACAATGAGCAGTTCTTC. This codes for CASSSPGSSYNEQFF.

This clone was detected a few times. CDR3 sequence reads: CASSIDRLPGGEQYF. The CDR3 DNA reads as TGTGCCAGTAGTATAGATCGGCTCCCTGGGGGCGAGCAGTACTTC. V gene TRBV19 combines with J gene TRBJ2-7; D is perhaps TRBD1 or TRBD2 (5 bases each). CDR1 is LNHDA, CDR2 SQIVND, per germline (reference sequence). This CDR3 region has 15 residues. V lost 0 bases and J lost 6, with 15 bases in between.

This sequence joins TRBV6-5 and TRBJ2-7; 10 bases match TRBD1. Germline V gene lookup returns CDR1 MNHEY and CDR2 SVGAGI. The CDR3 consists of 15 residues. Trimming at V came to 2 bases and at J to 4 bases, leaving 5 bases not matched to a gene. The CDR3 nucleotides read TGTGCCAGCAGTTACGCCGGGACAGGGGTTTACGAGCAGTACTTC. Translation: CASSYAGTGVYEQYF.

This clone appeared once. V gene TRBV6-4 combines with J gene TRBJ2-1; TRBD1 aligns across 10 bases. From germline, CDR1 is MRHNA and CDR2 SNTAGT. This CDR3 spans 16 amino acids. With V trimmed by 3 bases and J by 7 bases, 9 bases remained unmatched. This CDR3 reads CASSEAGTGEGNEQFF. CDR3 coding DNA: TGTGCCAGCAGTGAAGCCGGGACAGGGGAGGGGAATGAGCAGTTCTTC.

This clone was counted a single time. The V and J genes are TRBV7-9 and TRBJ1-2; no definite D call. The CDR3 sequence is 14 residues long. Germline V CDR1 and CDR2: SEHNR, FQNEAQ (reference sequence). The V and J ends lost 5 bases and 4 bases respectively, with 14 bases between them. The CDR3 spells CASSPGGSFYGYTF. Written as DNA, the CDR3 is TGTGCCAGCAGCCCCGGCGGCAGCTTCTATGGCTACACCTTC.

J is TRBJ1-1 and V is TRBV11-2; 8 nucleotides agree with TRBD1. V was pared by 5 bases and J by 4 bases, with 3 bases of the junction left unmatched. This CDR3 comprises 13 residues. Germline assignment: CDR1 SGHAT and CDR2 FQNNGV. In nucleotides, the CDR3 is TGTGCCAGCAGCATGACAGGGGCCACTGAAGCTTTCTTT. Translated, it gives CASSMTGATEAFF.

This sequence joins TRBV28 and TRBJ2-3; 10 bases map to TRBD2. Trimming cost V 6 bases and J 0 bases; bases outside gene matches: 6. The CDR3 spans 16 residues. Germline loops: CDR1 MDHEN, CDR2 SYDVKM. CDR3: CASRNILAGSTDTQYF. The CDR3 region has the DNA TGTGCCAGCAGGAACATACTAGCGGGAAGCACAGATACGCAGTATTTT.

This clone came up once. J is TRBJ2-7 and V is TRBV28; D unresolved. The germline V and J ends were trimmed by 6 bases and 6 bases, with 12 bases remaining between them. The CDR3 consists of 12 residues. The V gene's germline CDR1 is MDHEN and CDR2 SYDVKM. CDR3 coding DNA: TGTGCCAGCAGACCCCGGTCTTCCGAGCAGTACTTC. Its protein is CASRPRSSEQYF.

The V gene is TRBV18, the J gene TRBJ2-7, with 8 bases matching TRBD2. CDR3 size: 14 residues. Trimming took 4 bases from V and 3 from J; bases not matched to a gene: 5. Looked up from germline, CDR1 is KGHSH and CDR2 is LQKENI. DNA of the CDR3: TGTGCCAGCTCACAGCGGGGGTTCGTCTACGAGCAGTACTTC. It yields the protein CASSQRGFVYEQYF.

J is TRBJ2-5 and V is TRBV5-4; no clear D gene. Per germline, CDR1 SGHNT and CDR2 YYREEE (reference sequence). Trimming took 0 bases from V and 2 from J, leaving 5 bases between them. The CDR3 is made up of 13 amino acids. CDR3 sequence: CASSLDSQETQYF. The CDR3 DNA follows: TGTGCCAGCAGCTTGGACAGTCAAGAGACCCAGTACTTC. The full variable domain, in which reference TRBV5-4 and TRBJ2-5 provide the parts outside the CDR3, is ETGVTQSPTHLIKTRGQQVTLRCSSQSGHNTVSWYQQALGQGPQFIFQYYREEENGRGNFPPRFSGLQFPNYSSELNVNALELDDSALYLCASSLDSQETQYFGPGTRLLVL.